This TCR beta chain was documented in a study of cytomegalovirus exposure and HLA in healthy donors. Study results and caveats: When analyzed later, a missense DCLRE1C variant was found to be linked to TCR beta V- and J-gene trimming.

The CDR3 covers 17 residues. The V gene lost 6 bases and the J gene lost 4 bases, with 22 bases spanning the gap. Germline loops: CDR1 ENHRY, CDR2 SYGVKD. A single count supports this clone. Its antigen remains unidentified. PCR employed 60 Vbeta and 13 Jbeta primers. Libraries were prepared by immunoSEQ multiplex PCR; TCRdb keeps only in-frame clonotypes and omits some of them. This table holds under 300,000 clones, approximately 80% found once. This receptor was identified in a woman between 55 and 75 years old in good health and CMV-seropositive. V usage is TRBV10-3 and J usage is TRBJ1-5, with a weak D call TRBD1 (6 bases). Sequencing was performed on PBMCs. This CDR3 reads CAISATGSGGGNQPQHF. In DNA, the CDR3 is TGTGCCATCAGCGCTACAGGATCGGGAGGGGGAAATCAGCCCCAGCATTTT.